The entry below gives a single T cell receptor (beta chain) sequence along with its context. The record originates from a study of T cell changes during pregnancy in multiple sclerosis. TCRdb's table, derived via immunoSEQ multiplex PCR, lists solely in-frame clones and lacks some. The data show roughly 40,000 clones, roughly 93% seen once. The CDR3 sequence is 18 residues long. The ends were cut back, 4 bases at V and 9 bases at J, with 27 bases in the middle. Germline CDR1 MGHRA, CDR2 YSYEKL. Sequenced material: CD4+ T cells from peripheral blood mononuclear cells, taken after pregnancy. The chain employs TRBV4-1 and TRBJ2-2; weak D call: TRBD1 (6 bases). This receptor was obtained from a female donor with multiple sclerosis, enrolled in a pregnancy study. The CDR3 protein is CASSRIVQGRIVNRELFF. The CDR3 DNA sequence: TGCGCCAGCAGCCGGATCGTACAGGGTCGTATCGTCAACAGGGAGCTGTTTTTT.